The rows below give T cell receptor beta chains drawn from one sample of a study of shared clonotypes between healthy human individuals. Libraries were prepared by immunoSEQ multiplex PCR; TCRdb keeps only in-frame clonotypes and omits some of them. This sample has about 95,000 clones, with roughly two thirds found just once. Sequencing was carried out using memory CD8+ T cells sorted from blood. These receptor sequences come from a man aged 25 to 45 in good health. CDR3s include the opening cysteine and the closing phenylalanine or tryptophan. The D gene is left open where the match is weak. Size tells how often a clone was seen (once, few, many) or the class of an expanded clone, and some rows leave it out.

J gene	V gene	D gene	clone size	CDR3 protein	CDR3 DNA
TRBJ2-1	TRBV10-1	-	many	CASSAKVESYNEQFF	TGCGCCAGCAGTGCGAAGGTAGAATCCTACAATGAGCAGTTCTTC
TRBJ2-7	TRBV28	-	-	CASSSSHTSFSSYEQYF	-
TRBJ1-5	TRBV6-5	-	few	CASSTTNGTLKPQHF	TGTGCCAGCAGTACTACTAACGGGACACTCAAGCCCCAGCATTTT
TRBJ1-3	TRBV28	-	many	CASSSTGGAGNTIYF	TGTGCCAGCAGTTCTACCGGGGGGGCTGGAAACACCATATATTTT
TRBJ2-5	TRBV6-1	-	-	CAGGKDRSSQKTQYF	TGTGCCGGGGGAAAGGACAGATCTTCTCAGAAGACCCAGTACTTC
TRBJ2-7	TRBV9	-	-	CASSVESYSYEQYF	TGCGCCAGCAGCGTAGAGAGTTACTCCTACGAGCAGTACTTC
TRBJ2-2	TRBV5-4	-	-	CASSLKTVKHVGELFF	TGTGCCAGCAGCTTAAAGACAGTTAAACACGTCGGGGAGCTGTTTTTT
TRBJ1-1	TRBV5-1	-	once	CASSLWENTEAFF	TGCGCCAGCAGCTTGTGGGAAAACACTGAAGCTTTCTTT
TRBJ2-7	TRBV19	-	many	CASSVWGSFPSEQYF	TGTGCCAGTAGTGTTTGGGGATCATTCCCGTCCGAGCAGTACTTC
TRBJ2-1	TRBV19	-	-	CASSSPLSLRIYNEQFF	TGTGCCAGTAGTTCTCCGCTCAGCCTTCGCATTTACAATGAGCAGTTCTTC
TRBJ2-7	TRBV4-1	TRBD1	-	CASSQAIAFGTGEDYEQYF	TGCGCCAGCAGCCAAGCAATTGCATTCGGGACAGGGGAGGACTACGAGCAGTACTTC
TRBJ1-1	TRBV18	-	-	CASSPQGVGTEAFF	TGTGCCAGCTCACCACAGGGGGTGGGAACTGAAGCTTTCTTT
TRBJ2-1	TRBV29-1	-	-	CSGWDVVGNEQFF	TGCAGCGGGTGGGATGTAGTGGGAAATGAGCAGTTCTTC
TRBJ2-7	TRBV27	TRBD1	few	CAGRGGRTGYEQYF	TGTGCCGGTAGAGGGGGCCGTACGGGCTACGAGCAGTACTTC
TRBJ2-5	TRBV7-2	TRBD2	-	CASSARTSGSRATQYF	TGTGCCAGCAGCGCAAGGACTAGCGGGAGTCGTGCGACCCAGTACTTC
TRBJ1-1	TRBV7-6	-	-	CASSLLSGEAFF	TGTGCCAGCAGCTTACTGTCGGGGGAAGCTTTCTTT
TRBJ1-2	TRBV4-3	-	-	CASSLRDVSQYGYTF	TGCGCCAGCAGCCTCAGGGACGTAAGTCAGTATGGCTACACCTTC
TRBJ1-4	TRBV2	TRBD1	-	CASSEAGTACF	TGTGCCAGCAGTGAGGCAGGGACAGCTTGTTTT
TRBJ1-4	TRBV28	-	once	CASSWGPEKLFF	TGTGCCAGCAGTTGGGGGCCCGAAAAACTGTTTTTT
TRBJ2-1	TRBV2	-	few	CASSEEWGVLRVGEQFF	TGTGCCAGCAGTGAAGAGTGGGGTGTATTAAGGGTGGGTGAGCAGTTCTTC
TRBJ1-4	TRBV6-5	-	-	CASKRRGGSEKLFF	TGTGCCAGCAAGAGGAGGGGGGGGAGTGAAAAACTGTTTTTT
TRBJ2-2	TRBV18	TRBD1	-	CASSPRGGMNTGELFF	TGTGCCAGCTCACCCCGAGGGGGCATGAACACCGGGGAGCTGTTTTTT
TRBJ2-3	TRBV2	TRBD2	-	CALTTPMTSGNTDTQYF	TGTGCCTTAACGACCCCAATGACTAGCGGCAACACAGATACGCAGTATTTT
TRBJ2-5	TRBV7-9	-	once	CASSRNRVGQETQYF	TGTGCCAGCAGCCGTAATCGGGTAGGGCAAGAGACCCAGTACTTC
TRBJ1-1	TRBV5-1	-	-	CASSSGRTEAFF	TGCGCCAGCAGCTCCGGACGTACCGAAGCTTTCTTT
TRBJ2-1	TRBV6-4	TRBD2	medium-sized	CASSDGTSGSEQFF	TGTGCCAGCAGTGACGGGACTAGCGGGAGTGAGCAGTTCTTC
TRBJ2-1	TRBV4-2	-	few	CASSLVYPGFGNEQFF	TGTGCCAGCAGCTTAGTTTACCCGGGTTTCGGCAATGAGCAGTTCTTC
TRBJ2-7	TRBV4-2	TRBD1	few	CASSQEAGQGVDEQYF	TGTGCCAGCAGCCAAGAGGCGGGACAGGGGGTTGACGAGCAGTACTTC
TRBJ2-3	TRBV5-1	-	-	CASSLGFGSGSSTDTQYF	TGCGCCAGCAGCTTGGGTTTCGGATCGGGATCGTCGACAGATACGCAGTATTTT
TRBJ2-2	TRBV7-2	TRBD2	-	CASSPLLARTSISGELFF	TGTGCCAGCAGTCCCCTCCTGGCCAGGACTAGCATTTCTGGGGAGCTGTTTTTT
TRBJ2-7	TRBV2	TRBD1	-	CASRDRGPEQYF	TGTGCCAGCAGGGACAGGGGCCCCGAGCAGTACTTC
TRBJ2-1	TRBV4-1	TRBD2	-	CASSQGIAGAYNEQFF	TGCGCCAGCAGCCAAGGAATAGCGGGAGCCTACAATGAGCAGTTCTTC
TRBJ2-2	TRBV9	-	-	CASSVLARNTGELFF	TGTGCCAGCAGCGTGCTAGCGAGGAACACCGGGGAGCTGTTTTTT
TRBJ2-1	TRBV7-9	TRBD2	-	CASSLLSSGLYNEQFF	TGTGCCAGCAGCTTATTGTCTAGCGGACTATACAATGAGCAGTTCTTC
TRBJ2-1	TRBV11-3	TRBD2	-	CASSPRAGGYNEQFF	TGTGCCAGCAGCCCGAGGGCGGGAGGCTACAATGAGCAGTTCTTC
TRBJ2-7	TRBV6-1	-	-	CASSELGVLNAGEQYF	TGTGCCAGCAGTGAATTAGGGGTCCTCAACGCGGGGGAGCAGTACTTC
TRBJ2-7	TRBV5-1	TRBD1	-	CASSYRDRGSEQYF	TGCGCCAGCAGCTACCGGGACAGGGGCTCCGAGCAGTACTTC